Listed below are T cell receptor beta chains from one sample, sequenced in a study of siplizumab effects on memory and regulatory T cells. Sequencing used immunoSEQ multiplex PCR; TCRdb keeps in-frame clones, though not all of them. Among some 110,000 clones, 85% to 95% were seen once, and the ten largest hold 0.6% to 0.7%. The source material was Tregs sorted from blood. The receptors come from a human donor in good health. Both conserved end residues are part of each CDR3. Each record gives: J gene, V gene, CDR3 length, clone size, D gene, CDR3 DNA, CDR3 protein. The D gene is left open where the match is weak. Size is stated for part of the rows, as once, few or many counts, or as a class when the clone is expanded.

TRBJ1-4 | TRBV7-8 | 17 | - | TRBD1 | TGTGCCAGCAGCTTGGGGCCTCCCGGGACAGGGTACGGAAAACTGTTTTTT | CASSLGPPGTGYGKLFF
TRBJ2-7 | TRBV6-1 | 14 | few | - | TGTGCCAGCAGTGAAGCCGGGCCAGGCGGCGAGCAGTACTTC | CASSEAGPGGEQYF
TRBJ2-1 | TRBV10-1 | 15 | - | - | TGCGCCAGCAGTGAGGAAACAAGTTGGGGAGATCGGCAGTTCTTC | CASSEETSWGDRQFF
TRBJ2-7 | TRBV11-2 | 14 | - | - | TGTGCCAGCAGCTTAGGAATGGGCACCTACGAGCAGTACTTC | CASSLGMGTYEQYF
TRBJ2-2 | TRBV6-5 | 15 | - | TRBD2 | TGTGCCAGCAGTTACGTCGGGGGGGTCACCGGGGAGCTGTTTTTT | CASSYVGGVTGELFF
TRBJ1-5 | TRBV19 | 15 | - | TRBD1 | TGTGCCAGTAGGCACAGGGGGGGCAGCAATCAGCCCCAGCATTTT | CASRHRGGSNQPQHF
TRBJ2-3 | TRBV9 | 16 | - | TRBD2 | TGTGCCAGCAGCCTCAGCGGGGGCGGCCTCATGAATACGCAGTATTTT | CASSLSGGGLMNTQYF
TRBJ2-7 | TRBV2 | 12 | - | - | TGTGCCAGCAGTGCCTTCTCCTACGAGCAGTACTTC | CASSAFSYEQYF
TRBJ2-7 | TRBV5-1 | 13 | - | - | TGCGCCAGCAAGCTAGCGTCCACCTACGAGCAGTACTTC | CASKLASTYEQYF
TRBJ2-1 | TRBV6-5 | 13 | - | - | TGTGCCAGCAGTTACGATTTCTACAATGAGCAGTTCTTC | CASSYDFYNEQFF
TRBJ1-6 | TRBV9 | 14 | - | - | TGTGCCAGCAGCGTAGTAGGGTTGAGTTCACCCCTCCACTTT | CASSVVGLSSPLHF
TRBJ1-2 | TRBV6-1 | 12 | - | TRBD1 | TGTGCCAGCAGTCAGGGGGCAGGTGGCTACACCTTC | CASSQGAGGYTF
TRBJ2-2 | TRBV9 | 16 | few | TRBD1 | TGTGCCAGCAGCATACAAAGACAGGGCAGTACCGGGGAGCTGTTTTTT | CASSIQRQGSTGELFF
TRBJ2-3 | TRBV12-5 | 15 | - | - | TGTGCTAGTGGTTTGGTAACCGTAGTCACAGATACGCAGTATTTT | CASGLVTVVTDTQYF
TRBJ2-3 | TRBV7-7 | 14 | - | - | TGTGCTAGCAACCTGATATTGGGGTCAGATACGCAGTATTTT | CASNLILGSDTQYF
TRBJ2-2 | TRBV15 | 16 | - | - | TGTGCCACCAGCCCCCGAGCAGCGGTGAACACCGGGGAGCTGTTTTTT | CATSPRAAVNTGELFF
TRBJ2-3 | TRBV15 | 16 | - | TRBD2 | TGTGCCACCAGCAGAGGGACTAGCGGGACCTCAGATACGCAGTATTTT | CATSRGTSGTSDTQYF
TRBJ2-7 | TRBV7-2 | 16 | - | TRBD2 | TGTGCCAGCAGCTCACGCGGACTAGCGGGGGGCTCCGAGCAGTACTTC | CASSSRGLAGGSEQYF
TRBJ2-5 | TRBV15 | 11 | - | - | TGTGCCACCAGCAGAGGAGAGACCCAGTACTTC | CATSRGETQYF